The 29 T cell receptor beta chains below come from one sample, sequenced in a study of identical twins. TCRdb redid the calling of the 5' RACE reads with MiXCR, one entry per CDR3 protein. Of more than 1.5 million distinct CDR3 sequences listed, less than 35% are singletons. Sequencing used cord blood. Receptors were obtained from a newborn girl in good health.

This rearrangement joins TRBV7-9 to TRBJ2-7; weak D call: TRBD1 (6 bases). The CDR3 length is 13 residues. V lost 7 bases and J lost 4, with 14 bases in between. The V gene's germline CDR1 is SEHNR and CDR2 FQNEAQ (reference sequence). The CDR3: CASTFSDSYEQYF. The CDR3 DNA reads TGTGCCAGCACCTTTTCGGACAGTTACGAGCAGTACTTC.

The rearrangement joins TRBV20-1 to TRBJ2-1; 8 bases align to TRBD2. Germline loops: CDR1 DFQATT, CDR2 SNEGSKA (reference sequence). V shed 4 bases and J 6 bases; nucleotides not matched to a gene: 8. This CDR3 has 14 residues. CDR3 in amino acids: CSAILRLATNEQFF. CDR3 DNA sequence: TGCAGTGCTATTCTCCGACTAGCGACCAATGAGCAGTTCTTC.

This chain joins TRBV29-1 and TRBJ2-7, with 14 positions matching TRBD2. The V gene end was trimmed by 3 bases and the J gene end by 5 bases; junction bases not matched to a gene: 3. This CDR3 spans 14 amino acids. Germline V lookup: CDR1 SQVTM, CDR2 ANQGSEA. CDR3 sequence: CSVEGLAGVHEQYF. Written as DNA, the CDR3 is TGCAGCGTTGAGGGACTAGCGGGAGTTCACGAGCAGTACTTC.

This chain uses TRBV20-1 with TRBJ2-5, with D possibly being TRBD1 (6 bases). In germline, CDR1 is DFQATT, CDR2 SNEGSKA (reference sequence). This CDR3 has 12 amino acids. The CDR3 nucleotides are TGCACCGCAAAACAGGGCCAAGAGACCCAGTACTTC. Translated, it gives CTAKQGQETQYF.

The chain joins TRBV6-5 to TRBJ2-7; TRBD1 matches 9 bases. The CDR3 spans 13 residues. Germline V CDR1 and CDR2: MNHEY, SVGAGI. V was pared by 6 bases and J by 6 bases, with 6 bases of the junction left unmatched. This chain's CDR3 is CASRFRDRAEQYF. CDR3 sequence (DNA): TGTGCCAGCAGATTCCGGGACAGGGCCGAGCAGTACTTC.

This clonotype was seen a handful of times. The CDR3 here is CASSQDFTGQGAGGYTF. The CDR3 region has the DNA TGTGCCAGCAGCCAAGATTTCACAGGACAGGGGGCGGGTGGCTACACCTTC. The genes are TRBV4-2 and TRBJ1-2; TRBD1 aligns across 11 bases. Per germline, CDR1 LGHNA and CDR2 YNFKEQ. The CDR3 covers 17 residues. V trimming: 0 bases; J trimming: 7 bases; junction bases outside the gene matches: 10.

This clonotype was recorded a few times. The V gene is TRBV27, the J gene TRBJ1-4; 8 bases align to TRBD1. This CDR3 has 14 residues. V lost 4 bases and J lost 8; bases outside the gene matches: 6. CDR1 MNHEY and CDR2 SMNVEV come from the germline V gene (reference sequence). This CDR3 is CASSWQGAGEKLFF. CDR3 DNA sequence: TGTGCCAGCAGTTGGCAGGGGGCTGGCGAAAAACTGTTTTTT.

This chain's CDR3 is CASGYRSRETDTQYF. DNA for the CDR3: TGTGCCAGCGGCTACCGGAGTAGGGAGACAGATACGCAGTATTTT. The chain has TRBV11-2 and TRBJ2-3, with a weak D call TRBD2 (5 bases). The V gene lost 8 bases and the J gene lost 3 bases, with 18 bases spanning the gap. This CDR3 has 15 amino acids. CDR1 and CDR2 from the germline V gene are SGHAT and FQNNGV.

About this clonotype itself: A junction boundary mismatches the germline segment, possibly from a read error. The V gene is TRBV6-5, the J gene TRBJ2-7; D remains unclear. With the DNA end fitting TRBJ2-5 better, the J assignment may be wrong. In germline, CDR1 is MNHEY, CDR2 SVGAGI. The CDR3 is 17 residues long. In DNA, the CDR3 is TGTGCCGGCAGTTACTCGCGTTCTCGAAGGACCCAAGAGACCCAGTACTTC. It is translated as CAGSYSRSRRTQETQYF.

This CDR3 is CASSLGPPGLGAQYF. CDR3 DNA: TGTGCCAGCAGCTTAGGTCCCCCGGGACTAGGGGCCCAGTACTTC. V and J are TRBV7-3 and TRBJ2-5; 8 bases are shared with TRBD2. V gave up 2 bases and J gave up 9 bases; unmatched junction bases: 11. The CDR3 runs 15 residues. Germline V gives CDR1 SGHTA, CDR2 FQGTGA.

There are a few counts of this clonotype. The chain uses TRBV3-1 and TRBJ2-5; no clear D gene. The CDR3 runs to 14 residues. Germline V lookup: CDR1 LGHDT, CDR2 YNNKEL (reference sequence). V was pared by 6 bases and J by 3 bases, with 14 bases between. CDR3 loop: CASRKTGSEETQYF. As DNA, the CDR3 is TGTGCCAGCAGGAAGACCGGTTCGGAAGAGACCCAGTACTTC.

In the case of this clonotype: Germline is not matched at one junction end, which may reflect a read error. The chain links TRBV15 to TRBJ1-5; 10 bases are a match to TRBD1. This CDR3 region has 15 residues. CDR1 and CDR2 (germline): LNHNV, YYDKDF (reference sequence). For the CDR3, the DNA is TGTGCCACCTGCAGAGTGGGGACAGGGGTTCAGCCCCAGCATTTT. Translating it yields CATCRVGTGVQPQHF.

About this clonotype: A read error is possible here, since a much larger clone lies one base away. The chain links TRBV3-1 to TRBJ2-1; D ambiguous. Germline CDR1 and CDR2: LGHDT and YNNKEL (reference sequence). Trimming left V 0 bases short and J 3 bases short, with 6 bases between. This CDR3 region has 14 residues. The CDR3 DNA sequence: TGTGCCAGCAGCCAAGAAGCCGTCTACAATGAGCAGTTCTTC. This translates into CASSQEAVYNEQFF.

This clonotype came up a few times. The V and J genes are TRBV27 and TRBJ1-6; D possibly corresponds to TRBD1 (6 bases). The germline V gene has CDR1 MNHEY and CDR2 SMNVEV (reference sequence). The V end was cut by 2 bases, the J end by 9 bases, with 14 bases between. The CDR3 is made up of 15 amino acids. The CDR3: CASSLSAGAVSPLHF. As DNA, the CDR3 is TGTGCCAGCAGTTTAAGCGCAGGGGCGGTTTCACCCCTCCACTTT.

This clonotype came up a few times. The chain is built from TRBV20-1 and TRBJ2-1; 11 bases fit TRBD2. Germline CDR1 reads DFQATT; CDR2 reads SNEGSKA (reference sequence). The CDR3 sequence is 15 residues long. Trimming removed 2 bases from V and 2 bases from J; junction bases left unmatched: 2. CDR3 coding DNA: TGCAGTGCTAGAATAGCGGGGGGGACCTACAATGAGCAGTTCTTC. Protein: CSARIAGGTYNEQFF.

This clonotype was seen only a few times. This chain connects TRBV20-1 to TRBJ2-4; 7 positions match TRBD1. CDR3 length: 13 residues. The V gene end was trimmed by 6 bases and the J gene end by 7 bases; junction bases not matched to a gene: 9. In germline, CDR1 is DFQATT, CDR2 SNEGSKA (reference sequence). CDR3 sequence (DNA): TGCAGTGCCAAGGGGGCAGGGGCCAACATTCAGTACTTC. It is translated as CSAKGAGANIQYF.

The J gene is TRBJ1-2, the V gene TRBV13; D gene unclear. The CDR3 has 15 residues. Germline V gene lookup returns CDR1 PRHDT and CDR2 FYEKMQ (reference sequence). V was shortened by 3 bases and J by 4 bases, with 15 bases between the two germline ends. Here the CDR3 DNA reads TGTGCCAGCAGCTTTTCTGAGGGCGCGGGCTATGGCTACACCTTC. Translation: CASSFSEGAGYGYTF.

The V and J genes are TRBV20-1 and TRBJ2-7; D unresolved. Trimming cost V 7 bases and J 3 bases, with 16 bases left between them. There are 13 residues in the CDR3. Germline V gene lookup returns CDR1 DFQATT and CDR2 SNEGSKA (reference sequence). CDR3 region: CSGYPKRVYEQYF. CDR3 coding DNA: TGCAGTGGTTATCCCAAAAGGGTCTACGAGCAGTACTTC.

Only a few counts were recorded for this clonotype. The J gene is TRBJ1-2, the V gene TRBV10-3, with a tentative D call TRBD1 (6 bases). This CDR3 comprises 13 residues. Looked up from germline, CDR1 is ENHRY and CDR2 is SYGVKD. Between the trimmed V and J ends, which lost 4 bases and 6 bases, there was a span of 12 bases. The CDR3 bases are TGTGCCATCAGTGTGACAGGAGGTGATGGCTACACCTTC. The encoded protein is CAISVTGGDGYTF.

In DNA form, the CDR3 reads TGCAGTGTAATTCGGGGAGGGGACACTGAAGCTTTCTTT. As protein: CSVIRGGDTEAFF. This rearrangement joins TRBV20-1 to TRBJ1-1; possibly TRBD1 for D (5 bases). CDR1 DFQATT and CDR2 SNEGSKA come from the germline V gene (reference sequence). The length of the CDR3 is 13 residues. V was shortened by 7 bases and J by 3 bases, with 15 bases between the two germline ends.

Concerning this clonotype: This sequence may be a read error, since a much larger clone differs from it by one base. The chain uses TRBV10-3 and TRBJ2-7; D is unclear. Per the germline V gene, CDR1 is ENHRY and CDR2 is SYGVKD. The CDR3 consists of 13 residues. The V gene lost 7 bases and the J gene lost 4 bases, with 14 bases spanning the gap. Here the CDR3 DNA reads TGTGCCATCAATCCCAGTACAGATTACGAGCAGTACTTC. Translating gives CAINPSTDYEQYF.

This clonotype has only a few counts. The chain recombines TRBV2 with TRBJ2-5; D gene ambiguous. Per the germline V gene, CDR1 is SNHLY and CDR2 is FYNNEI. The CDR3 has 12 residues. Trimming cost V 4 bases and J 1 base, with 4 bases left between them. CDR3: CASSAVQETQYF. CDR3 sequence (DNA): TGTGCCAGCAGTGCCGTCCAAGAGACCCAGTACTTC.

This clonotype was counted at least ten times. The chain recombines TRBV20-1 with TRBJ1-2; TRBD1 aligns across 9 bases. Germline V gives CDR1 DFQATT, CDR2 SNEGSKA (reference sequence). Trimming at V came to 3 bases and at J to 7 bases, leaving 3 bases not matched to a gene. The CDR3 covers 12 residues. CDR3 DNA: TGCAGTGCTAGGGGACAGGGTAGTGGCTACACCTTC. Amino acids: CSARGQGSGYTF.

The rearrangement uses TRBV20-1 and TRBJ2-2; unclear D gene. Trimming took 2 bases from V and 1 from J, leaving 5 bases between them. This CDR3 contains 13 residues. Germline CDR1 is DFQATT and CDR2 is SNEGSKA (reference sequence). The CDR3: CSARKRNTGELFF. In nucleotides, the CDR3 is TGCAGTGCTAGAAAACGGAACACCGGGGAGCTGTTTTTT.

This clonotype was seen only a few times. This chain connects TRBV7-9 to TRBJ1-1; D call uncertain. The V end lost 4 bases, the J end lost 5 bases, and 11 bases lay between the germline ends. Germline V gives CDR1 SEHNR, CDR2 FQNEAQ (reference sequence). The CDR3 sequence is 13 residues long. CDR3: CASSYADWTEAFF. CDR3 sequence (DNA): TGTGCCAGCAGCTACGCTGATTGGACTGAAGCTTTCTTT.

The CDR3 reads CASRMTRSSGVDTQYF. In DNA form, the CDR3 reads TGTGCCAGCAGAATGACGAGGAGTTCCGGGGTAGATACGCAGTATTTT. This chain links TRBV5-8 with TRBJ2-3, with a tentative D call TRBD2 (5 bases). The V and J ends lost 5 bases and 5 bases respectively, with 21 bases between them. CDR1 is SGHTS, CDR2 YDEGEE, per germline. CDR3 size: 16 residues.

The chain joins TRBV6-2 or TRBV6-3 to TRBJ2-3, with 10 bases aligning to TRBD2. J gave up 4 bases and V 4 bases, and 5 bases lay outside the gene matches. Germline lookup yields CDR1 MNHEY and CDR2 SVGEGT. This CDR3 is built from 15 residues. DNA for the CDR3: TGTGCCAGCAGTTTCAGCGGGAGGGCATCAGATACGCAGTATTTT. This encodes CASSFSGRASDTQYF.

V usage is TRBV30 and J usage is TRBJ1-1; D is undetermined. CDR3 length equals 14 residues. CDR1 GTSNPN and CDR2 SVGIG come from the germline V gene (reference sequence). V was clipped by 2 bases and J by 0 bases, with 10 bases between them. The CDR3 sequence is CAWSNGRLNTEAFF. Written as DNA, the CDR3 is TGTGCCTGGAGTAATGGACGGTTGAACACTGAAGCTTTCTTT.

This clonotype showed up many times. The chain combines TRBV2 with TRBJ2-4, with unresolved D. The CDR3 is 15 residues long. Germline V CDR1 and CDR2: SNHLY, FYNNEI. The germline V and J ends were trimmed by 1 base and 3 bases, with 10 bases remaining between them. CDR3 sequence: CASSEGVLGKNIQYF. In nucleotides, the CDR3 is TGTGCCAGCAGTGAAGGCGTCCTAGGCAAAAACATTCAGTACTTC.